This is a list of T cell receptor beta chains from one sample in a study of beta chain features in type 1 diabetes. Using immunoSEQ multiplex PCR, the repertoire was profiled, and TCRdb retains in-frame clones only, with some absent. Of 850,000 to 900,000 clones listed, 17% are singletons. The sequenced sample consisted of naive CD4+ T cells from blood. Every receptor here comes from a woman aged 18-30 years in good health. Both conserved end residues are part of each CDR3. The order of the fields is clone size, V gene, J gene, D gene, CDR3 protein, CDR3 DNA. A D gene is named only where the DNA matches it firmly. Expanded clones are given a class, and other clones once, few, many or no size at all.

abundance: few
v_gene: TRBV12-5
j_gene: TRBJ2-1
d_gene: TRBD1
CDR3aa: CASGTGLAIRVNEQFF
CDR3nt: TGTGCTAGTGGGACAGGGTTGGCGATTCGGGTGAATGAGCAGTTCTTC

abundance: few
v_gene: TRBV2
j_gene: TRBJ1-1
d_gene: TRBD1
CDR3aa: CASSQQGVTAEAFF
CDR3nt: TGTGCCAGCAGCCAACAGGGGGTAACGGCTGAAGCTTTCTTT

abundance: .
v_gene: TRBV11-2
j_gene: TRBJ2-6
d_gene: .
CDR3aa: CASSLSTAGANVLTF
CDR3nt: TGTGCCAGCAGTTTGTCGACCGCTGGGGCCAACGTCCTGACTTTC

abundance: .
v_gene: TRBV15
j_gene: TRBJ1-5
d_gene: .
CDR3aa: CATSSRIGREPQHF
CDR3nt: TGTGCCACCAGCAGTCGGATAGGGAGGGAGCCCCAGCATTTT

abundance: few
v_gene: TRBV7-9
j_gene: TRBJ2-7
d_gene: .
CDR3aa: CASSLTPTARGEQYF
CDR3nt: TGTGCCAGCAGCTTAACCCCGACCGCTAGGGGCGAGCAGTACTTC

abundance: few
v_gene: TRBV7-9
j_gene: TRBJ2-5
d_gene: .
CDR3aa: CASSQSPGGEQYF
CDR3nt: TGTGCCAGCAGCCAAAGCCCCGGGGGAGAGCAGTACTTC

abundance: few
v_gene: TRBV28
j_gene: TRBJ1-2
d_gene: .
CDR3aa: CASRHTGIGYTF
CDR3nt: TGTGCCAGCAGACATACAGGGATTGGCTACACCTTC

abundance: few
v_gene: TRBV28
j_gene: TRBJ2-2
d_gene: TRBD2
CDR3aa: CASSVLAGYTGELFF
CDR3nt: TGTGCCAGCAGTGTACTAGCGGGATACACCGGGGAGCTGTTTTTT

abundance: .
v_gene: TRBV7-2
j_gene: TRBJ2-1
d_gene: .
CDR3aa: CASGLVTLYNEQFF
CDR3nt: TGTGCCAGCGGTCTGGTGACTCTCTACAATGAGCAGTTCTTC

abundance: once
v_gene: TRBV27
j_gene: TRBJ2-3
d_gene: TRBD1
CDR3aa: CASKKTGTDTQYF
CDR3nt: TGTGCCAGCAAGAAGACAGGGACAGATACGCAGTATTTT

abundance: .
v_gene: TRBV7-2
j_gene: TRBJ2-1
d_gene: TRBD1
CDR3aa: CASSQEGQGGNEQFF
CDR3nt: TGTGCCAGCAGCCAAGAGGGACAGGGGGGCAATGAGCAGTTCTTC

abundance: few
v_gene: TRBV10-3
j_gene: TRBJ2-7
d_gene: .
CDR3aa: CAIGQNYEQYF
CDR3nt: TGTGCCATCGGTCAGAACTACGAGCAGTACTTC

abundance: few
v_gene: TRBV7-2
j_gene: TRBJ2-6
d_gene: .
CDR3aa: CASSLTRSSGANVLTF
CDR3nt: TGTGCCAGCAGCTTAACACGGAGCTCTGGGGCCAACGTCCTGACTTTC

abundance: few
v_gene: TRBV4-2
j_gene: TRBJ2-3
d_gene: TRBD2
CDR3aa: CASSLRAGVGDTQYF
CDR3nt: TGTGCCAGCAGCCTTCGTGCGGGAGTCGGAGATACGCAGTATTTT

abundance: .
v_gene: TRBV7-2
j_gene: TRBJ2-7
d_gene: TRBD2
CDR3aa: CASSLLAGVSSYEQYF
CDR3nt: TGTGCCAGCAGCCTTCTAGCGGGAGTTAGTTCATACGAGCAGTACTTC

abundance: few
v_gene: TRBV7-9
j_gene: TRBJ2-3
d_gene: .
CDR3aa: CASSLVADTQYF
CDR3nt: TGTGCCAGCAGCTTAGTAGCGGATACGCAGTATTTT

abundance: few
v_gene: TRBV25-1
j_gene: TRBJ1-3
d_gene: TRBD1
CDR3aa: CASSDEGATGNTIYF
CDR3nt: TGTGCCAGCAGTGACGAGGGGGCAACGGGAAACACCATATATTTT

abundance: .
v_gene: TRBV7-9
j_gene: TRBJ2-7
d_gene: TRBD1
CDR3aa: CASSPGTGPYEQYF
CDR3nt: TGTGCCAGCAGCCCCGGGACAGGGCCCTACGAGCAGTACTTC

abundance: few
v_gene: TRBV6-6
j_gene: TRBJ1-1
d_gene: TRBD1
CDR3aa: CASSYPTGWKAFF
CDR3nt: TGTGCCAGCAGTTATCCGACAGGGTGGAAAGCTTTCTTT

abundance: .
v_gene: TRBV5-1
j_gene: TRBJ2-5
d_gene: .
CDR3aa: CASSLGTEGWETQYF
CDR3nt: TGCGCCAGCAGCTTGGGGACGGAGGGTTGGGAGACCCAGTACTTC

abundance: .
v_gene: TRBV7-3
j_gene: TRBJ2-3
d_gene: .
CDR3aa: CASSPRAADTQYF
CDR3nt: TGTGCCAGCAGCCCCAGGGCCGCAGATACGCAGTATTTT

abundance: .
v_gene: TRBV7-3
j_gene: TRBJ2-3
d_gene: TRBD2
CDR3aa: CASSRRLAGGTDTQYF
CDR3nt: TGTGCCAGCAGCCGCCGACTAGCGGGAGGCACAGATACGCAGTATTTT

abundance: .
v_gene: TRBV9
j_gene: TRBJ2-1
d_gene: TRBD2
CDR3aa: CASSLGLAGASSYNEQFF
CDR3nt: TGTGCCAGCAGCTTAGGACTAGCGGGAGCCAGCTCCTACAATGAGCAGTTCTTC

abundance: .
v_gene: TRBV19
j_gene: TRBJ1-3
d_gene: .
CDR3aa: CASSMAVVGNTIYF
CDR3nt: TGTGCCAGTAGTATGGCCGTCGTTGGAAACACCATATATTTT

abundance: .
v_gene: TRBV2
j_gene: TRBJ2-3
d_gene: TRBD2
CDR3aa: CASTDLEHRLAGTTDTQYF
CDR3nt: TGTGCCAGCACCGACCTTGAACACCGACTAGCGGGTACCACAGATACGCAGTATTTT

abundance: .
v_gene: TRBV28
j_gene: TRBJ2-1
d_gene: .
CDR3aa: CASSLMGGPRGAEQFF
CDR3nt: TGTGCCAGCAGTTTAATGGGGGGCCCAAGGGGTGCTGAGCAGTTCTTC

abundance: few
v_gene: TRBV7-9
j_gene: TRBJ2-7
d_gene: .
CDR3aa: CACAGGPYEQYF
CDR3nt: TGTGCCTGCGCTGGAGGCCCCTACGAGCAGTACTTC

abundance: few
v_gene: TRBV12-5
j_gene: TRBJ2-2
d_gene: .
CDR3aa: CASGLVEGAEDTGELFF
CDR3nt: TGTGCTAGTGGTTTGGTTGAGGGTGCGGAGGACACCGGGGAGCTGTTTTTT

abundance: few
v_gene: TRBV7-9
j_gene: TRBJ2-1
d_gene: .
CDR3aa: CASSLSGRNEQFF
CDR3nt: TGTGCCAGCAGCTTATCGGGCAGGAATGAGCAGTTCTTC

abundance: .
v_gene: TRBV5-1
j_gene: TRBJ2-5
d_gene: .
CDR3aa: CASSPPEETQYF
CDR3nt: TGCGCCAGCAGCCCGCCAGAGGAGACCCAGTACTTC

abundance: few
v_gene: TRBV6-1
j_gene: TRBJ2-7
d_gene: .
CDR3aa: CASSEVLRPRDSYEQYF
CDR3nt: TGTGCCAGCAGTGAAGTGTTGCGGCCGCGGGATTCCTACGAGCAGTACTTC

abundance: .
v_gene: TRBV9
j_gene: TRBJ2-2
d_gene: .
CDR3aa: CASSAHTGELFF
CDR3nt: TGTGCCAGCAGCGCGCACACCGGGGAGCTGTTTTTT

abundance: .
v_gene: TRBV9
j_gene: TRBJ2-5
d_gene: TRBD2
CDR3aa: CASSVQAGIQETQYF
CDR3nt: TGTGCCAGCAGCGTCCAAGCGGGAATACAAGAAACCCAGTACTTC

abundance: few
v_gene: TRBV14
j_gene: TRBJ2-2
d_gene: .
CDR3aa: CASSQSPGQLTGELFF
CDR3nt: TGTGCCAGCAGCCAGTCCCCCGGACAGCTCACCGGGGAGCTGTTTTTT

abundance: few
v_gene: TRBV4-3
j_gene: TRBJ2-7
d_gene: .
CDR3aa: CASSRTRSYEQYF
CDR3nt: TGCGCCAGCAGCCGGACAAGATCCTACGAGCAGTACTTC

abundance: .
v_gene: TRBV11-1
j_gene: TRBJ2-7
d_gene: .
CDR3aa: CASTLGVEQYF
CDR3nt: TGTGCCAGCACCTTGGGGGTCGAGCAGTACTTC

abundance: few
v_gene: TRBV2
j_gene: TRBJ2-1
d_gene: TRBD1
CDR3aa: CASSPGQGASEQFF
CDR3nt: TGTGCCAGCAGCCCGGGACAGGGGGCTTCTGAGCAGTTCTTC

abundance: few
v_gene: TRBV6-6
j_gene: TRBJ1-2
d_gene: .
CDR3aa: CASSPPAGGEYGYTF
CDR3nt: TGTGCCAGCAGTCCCCCCGCGGGGGGAGAGTATGGCTACACCTTC

abundance: .
v_gene: TRBV6-1
j_gene: TRBJ2-1
d_gene: .
CDR3aa: CASSEPPNEQFF
CDR3nt: TGTGCCAGCAGTGAACCCCCCAATGAGCAGTTCTTC

abundance: .
v_gene: TRBV29-1
j_gene: TRBJ2-3
d_gene: .
CDR3aa: CSVEVRGRSTDTQYF
CDR3nt: TGCAGCGTTGAAGTTCGGGGGAGGAGCACAGATACGCAGTATTTT

abundance: .
v_gene: TRBV28
j_gene: TRBJ2-7
d_gene: .
CDR3aa: CASSRDRRYEQYF
CDR3nt: TGTGCCAGCAGTCGCGACAGGAGGTACGAGCAGTACTTC

abundance: few
v_gene: TRBV28
j_gene: TRBJ2-7
d_gene: .
CDR3aa: CASSFGQGTLQSEQYF
CDR3nt: TGTGCCAGCAGTTTCGGCCAGGGGACCCTCCAATCCGAGCAGTACTTC

abundance: .
v_gene: TRBV5-1
j_gene: TRBJ2-5
d_gene: .
CDR3aa: CASSFYREETQYF
CDR3nt: TGTGCCAGCAGCTTTTACAGGGAGGAGACCCAGTACTTC

abundance: .
v_gene: TRBV7-3
j_gene: TRBJ2-2
d_gene: TRBD2
CDR3aa: CASSPAGGTTGELFF
CDR3nt: TGTGCCAGCAGCCCAGCGGGAGGGACCACCGGGGAGCTGTTTTTT

abundance: .
v_gene: TRBV14
j_gene: TRBJ2-1
d_gene: .
CDR3aa: CASSQRGSSYNEQFF
CDR3nt: TGTGCCAGCAGCCAACGGGGGAGCTCCTACAATGAGCAGTTCTTC

abundance: few
v_gene: TRBV7-3
j_gene: TRBJ2-3
d_gene: TRBD2
CDR3aa: CASSFLAGYTDTQYF
CDR3nt: TGTGCCAGCAGCTTTCTAGCGGGCTACACAGATACGCAGTATTTT

abundance: .
v_gene: TRBV5-5
j_gene: TRBJ2-3
d_gene: .
CDR3aa: CASSLTNRRSTDTQYF
CDR3nt: TGTGCCAGCAGCCTCACAAACAGGAGATCCACAGATACGCAGTATTTT

abundance: .
v_gene: TRBV7-9
j_gene: TRBJ1-4
d_gene: .
CDR3aa: CASSLAPSSGKLFF
CDR3nt: TGTGCCAGCAGCTTAGCGCCGTCTTCGGGGAAACTGTTTTTT

abundance: .
v_gene: TRBV29-1
j_gene: TRBJ1-1
d_gene: .
CDR3aa: CSVEGRYTEAFF
CDR3nt: TGCAGCGTTGAGGGACGGTACACTGAAGCTTTCTTT

abundance: .
v_gene: TRBV2
j_gene: TRBJ1-1
d_gene: .
CDR3aa: CASSRMGTEAFF
CDR3nt: TGTGCCAGCTCCAGGATGGGCACTGAAGCTTTCTTT

abundance: few
v_gene: TRBV18
j_gene: TRBJ2-1
d_gene: .
CDR3aa: CASSRQSSYNEQFF
CDR3nt: TGTGCCAGCTCACGACAGAGCTCCTACAATGAGCAGTTCTTC

abundance: few
v_gene: TRBV7-9
j_gene: TRBJ2-3
d_gene: .
CDR3aa: CATSSKTDTQYF
CDR3nt: TGTGCTACTAGTTCCAAGACAGATACGCAGTATTTT

abundance: .
v_gene: TRBV28
j_gene: TRBJ2-3
d_gene: TRBD1
CDR3aa: CASSPRDRGTDTQYF
CDR3nt: TGTGCCAGCAGTCCACGGGACAGAGGCACAGATACGCAGTATTTT

abundance: few
v_gene: TRBV2
j_gene: TRBJ2-5
d_gene: .
CDR3aa: CASNRRQETQYF
CDR3nt: TGTGCCAGCAATCGGAGACAAGAGACCCAGTACTTC